This T cell receptor beta chain is drawn from a study of blood T cell repertoires in COVID-19. In the study overall: Samples taken during acute and convalescent COVID-19 were collected in the United States, Italy and Spain.

Only in-frame clones appear in the TCRdb table, and some are missing; sequencing was by immunoSEQ multiplex PCR. The table includes about 81,000 clones, roughly four fifths detected once. The CDR3 length is 15 residues. Trimming took off 2 bases at V and 2 bases at J, with 13 bases between the two ends. The germline CDR1 and CDR2 sequences are LNHDA and SQIVND (reference sequence). The origin of this receptor is a human donor in a cohort sampled during active COVID-19. Sequencing was done on a sample of peripheral blood. V and J are TRBV19 and TRBJ2-7, with TRBD2 as a possible D gene (5 bases). CDR3 coding DNA: TGTGCCAGTAGTATAAGTCCCCCCGGGACCTACGAGCAGTACTTC. It translates to CASSISPPGTYEQYF.